This T cell receptor (beta chain) was sequenced in a study of shared clonotypes between healthy human individuals. About the research overall: A couple of women and three men aged 18 to 49 served as donors. Used for every donor were three CD4 naive, three CD4 memory, two CD8 naive and one CD8 memory plate.

Terminally differentiated effector memory CD45RA+ cells were left out of the naive CD8 fraction, which was CD45RO-negative and positively selected for CCR7. Every contributor of samples was a Caucasian grown-up residing in Nashville, Tennessee. TCRdb keeps only in-frame clones here, not all; method: immunoSEQ multiplex PCR. The sample records about 820,000 clones, 80% to 95% being singletons. There are 16 residues in the CDR3. The V segment lost 3 bases and the J segment 8 bases; nucleotides outside the gene matches: 7. CDR1 and CDR2 from the germline V gene are SGDLS and YYNGEE. The sequence was obtained from a man aged 25 to 40 in good health. J is TRBJ2-1 and V is TRBV9; 14 nucleotides line up with TRBD2. The source material was naive CD8+ T cells sorted from blood. DNA of the CDR3: TGTGCCAGCAGCGGGGGGACTAGCGGGAGTAACGATGAGCAGTTCTTC. It is translated as CASSGGTSGSNDEQFF.